This T cell receptor (beta chain) originates from a study of blood T cell repertoires in COVID-19. Study summary: The United States, Italy and Spain supplied acute and convalescent COVID-19 samples. In each case, the material was cDNA or gDNA derived from T cells, B-cell-depleted T cells, or PBMCs.

Trimming took 3 bases from V and 1 from J, leaving 9 bases between them. Germline V gene sequence: CDR1 KGHSH, CDR2 LQKENI. This CDR3 is built from 14 residues. In the original processing: Amplification of reference gene primers was used by the study to estimate nucleated cell counts. Profiled with immunoSEQ multiplex PCR; TCRdb holds only in-frame clones, not every one. V and J calls and clone size come straight from that table; D and trimming were deduced from the DNA. Of some 87,000 clones in the sample, around 87% were seen once. The sequence was obtained from a human donor in a cohort sampled during active COVID-19. Input material: peripheral blood. The chain couples TRBV18 to TRBJ1-2, with no clear D. The CDR3: CASSPTELNYGYTF. Written as DNA, the CDR3 is TGTGCCAGCTCACCCACAGAACTTAACTATGGCTACACCTTC.